Sequencing of this TCR beta chain was carried out in a study of human T cells and chemical hapten exposure listed by TCRdb under 2021. Notes on the research overall: For sensitization, 2% DPC in acetone was applied to a 2 cm by 2 cm area of upper inner arm skin. Weekly therapeutic DPC doses were additionally applied to the scalp of patients throughout the approximately 24-week study period. Patch testing on the upper back used Finn chambers containing 0.01% DPC, with scoring done after 6 days according to International Contact Dermatitis Research Group standards. Alopecia areata with under or over 50% scalp involvement, alopecia totalis and alopecia universalis were represented in the patient cohort, which was mostly female. Libraries were pooled for sequencing, and variation in per-sample TCR yields was attributed mainly to small differences in library volumes within the pool. In alopecia patients, the study followed how the peripheral blood TCR repertoire changed in vivo over primary and secondary sensitization to diphenylcyclopropenone (DPC), a hapten. Blood samples were taken from patients before sensitization (week 0) and then at 2, 6 and about 24 weeks after DPC sensitization. Roughly 30 alopecia patients provided blood for TCR sequencing at one to four time points (pre-sensitization, 2, 6 and 24 weeks). On the study overall, not on this receptor specifically: Because every patient had alopecia, a presumed autoimmune disease, the patients' immune response might differ from that of healthy individuals. No change with DPC sensitization was found in the number of TCRs above 1 in 1000 frequency, and no evidence of global repertoire structure alterations was found. Compared with pre-sensitization or healthy control sets, expanded TCRs formed significantly more large CDR3 similarity clusters, which is consistent with antigen-driven responses. After repeated subsampling, the strength of the expansion versus patch-test correlation and the threshold at which it became significant changed. The number of PT1 expanded TCRs positively correlated with patch test score, significant at thresholds 8, 16 and 32 but not 4.

The time point label, read with the paper, signifies: patch test 1, 2 weeks after DPC sensitization. In the paper's terms, the treatment or condition label means: therapeutic diphenylcyclopropenone sensitization with weekly scalp DPC. At each patch-test visit, blood was drawn before the patch test was applied. Patients were eligible if aged 18 to 70, diagnosed with alopecia and judged suitable for DPC therapy, and pregnant patients were excluded. Total RNA was extracted from unfractionated whole blood collected in Tempus Blood RNA tubes. Library creation used RACE. These reads were obtained on a NextSeq 500. During library preparation, unique molecular identifiers were attached to individual cDNA molecules so that TCRs could be counted quantitatively and reproducibly. For every blood RNA sample, sequencing covered both the TCR alpha and TCR beta chains. The authors' pipeline ran thus. The median number of TCRs per sample was some 100,000, ranging from roughly 23,224 to 700,000. V, J and CDR3 annotation of the TCR reads was performed with the Decombinator software suite. Every sample was subsampled to the same number of TCRs (28,000) for the PS versus PT1 abundance plots. TCRs were defined as expanded if absent before sensitization and observed at least eight times at the 2-week time point. TCRdb reprocessing: public reads trimmed at Q25 with fastp, clones called with MiXCR, in-frame beta chains kept. Rows are combined by CDR3 protein, so each entry shows the most common genes and DNA. The V and J calls here are based on TCRdb, not the publication. Present in this sample are 150,000 to 200,000 distinct CDR3 sequences, about 14% of which were seen just once. Together, the top ten hold around 1.7% of the sample.

In the case of this clonotype: The antigen it recognizes is unknown. Nothing much larger sits one base from this clone, and base qualities are not available.

The CDR3 sequence holds 16 residues, the cysteine and phenylalanine included. Just CDR3 DNA is preserved here, 48 bases in frame from base 1. Deletion took 4 bases off V and 3 bases off J, with a span of 15 bases between the germline ends. The germline V gene gives CDR1 as MNHEY and CDR2 as SVGEGT. The input for sequencing was whole blood, taken in connection with sensitization to the hapten diphenylcyclopropenone (DPC). The TCR was taken from a woman in her twenties or thirties with alopecia areata. Some clones in this sample may be carry-over from other donors' samples. The chain joins TRBV6-2 or TRBV6-3 to TRBJ2-2; the D region possibly corresponds to TRBD2 (5 bases align). Here the CDR3 is given as CASSSSGLDHTGELFF. The sequence in DNA is TGTGCCAGCAGTTCATCAGGACTTGATCACACCGGGGAGCTGTTTTTT.